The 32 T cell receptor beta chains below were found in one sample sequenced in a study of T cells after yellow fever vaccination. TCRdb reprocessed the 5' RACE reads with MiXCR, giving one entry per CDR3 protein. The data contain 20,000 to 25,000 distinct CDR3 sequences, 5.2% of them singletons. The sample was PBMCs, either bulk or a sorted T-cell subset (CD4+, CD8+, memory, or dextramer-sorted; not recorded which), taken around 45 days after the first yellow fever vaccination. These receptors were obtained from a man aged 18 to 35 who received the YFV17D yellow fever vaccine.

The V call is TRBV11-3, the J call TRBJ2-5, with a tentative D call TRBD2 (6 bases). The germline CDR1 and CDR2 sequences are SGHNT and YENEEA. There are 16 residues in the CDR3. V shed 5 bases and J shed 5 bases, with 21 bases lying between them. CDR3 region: CASSMGDSVNGETQYF. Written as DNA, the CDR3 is TGTGCCAGCAGCATGGGGGACTCCGTCAACGGGGAGACCCAGTACTTC.

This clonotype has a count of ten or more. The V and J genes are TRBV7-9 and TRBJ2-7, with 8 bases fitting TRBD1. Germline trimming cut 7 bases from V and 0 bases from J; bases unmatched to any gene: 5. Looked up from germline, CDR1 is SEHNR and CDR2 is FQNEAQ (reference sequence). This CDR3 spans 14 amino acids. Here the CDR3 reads CASKQQGGSYEQYF. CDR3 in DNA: TGTGCCAGCAAACAACAGGGGGGCTCCTACGAGCAGTACTTC.

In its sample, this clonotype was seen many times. The CDR3 here is CSAREPAVGQETQYF. In nucleotides, the CDR3 is TGCAGTGCTAGAGAGCCAGCGGTGGGTCAAGAGACCCAGTACTTC. The chain links TRBV20-1 to TRBJ2-5, with D tentatively TRBD2 (5 bases). Germline CDR1 DFQATT, CDR2 SNEGSKA (reference sequence). The CDR3 is made up of 15 amino acids. V dropped 0 bases and J dropped 2 bases, with 13 bases sitting between them.

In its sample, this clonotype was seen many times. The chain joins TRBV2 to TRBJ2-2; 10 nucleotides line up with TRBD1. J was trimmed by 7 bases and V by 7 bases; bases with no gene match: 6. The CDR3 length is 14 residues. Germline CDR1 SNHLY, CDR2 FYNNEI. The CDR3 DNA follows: TGTGCCAGCAATAGACAGGGGGCTGGCGGGGAGCTGTTTTTT. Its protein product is CASNRQGAGGELFF.

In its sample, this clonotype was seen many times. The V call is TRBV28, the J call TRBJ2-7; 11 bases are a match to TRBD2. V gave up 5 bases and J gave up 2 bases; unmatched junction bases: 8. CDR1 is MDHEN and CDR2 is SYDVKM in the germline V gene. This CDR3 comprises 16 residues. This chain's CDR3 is CASSGSGGAKPYEQYV. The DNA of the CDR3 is TGTGCCAGCAGTGGTAGCGGGGGGGCAAAACCCTACGAGCAGTACGTC.

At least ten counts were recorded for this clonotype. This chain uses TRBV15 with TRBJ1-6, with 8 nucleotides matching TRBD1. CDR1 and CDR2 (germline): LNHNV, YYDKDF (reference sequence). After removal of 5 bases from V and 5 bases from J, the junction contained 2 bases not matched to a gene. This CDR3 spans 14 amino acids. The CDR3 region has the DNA TGTGCCACCAGCCGGGACAGGAATAATTCACCCCTCCACTTT. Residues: CATSRDRNNSPLHF. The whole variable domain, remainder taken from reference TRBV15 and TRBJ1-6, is DAMVIQNPRYQVTQFGKPVTLSCSQTLNHNVMYWYQQKSSQAPKLLFHYYDKDFNNEADTPDNFQSRRPNTSFCFLDIRSPGLGDTAMYLCATSRDRNNSPLHFGNGTRLTVT.

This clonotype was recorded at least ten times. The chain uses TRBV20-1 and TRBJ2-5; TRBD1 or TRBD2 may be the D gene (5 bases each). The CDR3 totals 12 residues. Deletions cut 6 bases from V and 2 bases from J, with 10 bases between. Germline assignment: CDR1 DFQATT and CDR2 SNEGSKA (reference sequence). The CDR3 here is CSAGDDQETQYF. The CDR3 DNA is TGCAGTGCCGGGGACGATCAAGAGACCCAGTACTTC.

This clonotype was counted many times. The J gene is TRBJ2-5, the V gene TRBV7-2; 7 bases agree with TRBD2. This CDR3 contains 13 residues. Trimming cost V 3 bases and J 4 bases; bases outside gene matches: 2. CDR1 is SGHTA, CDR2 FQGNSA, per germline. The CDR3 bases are TGTGCCAGCAGCTTTAGGGAGGGAGAGACCCAGTACTTC. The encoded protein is CASSFREGETQYF. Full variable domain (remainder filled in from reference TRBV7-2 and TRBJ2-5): GAGVSQSPSNKVTEKGKDVELRCDPISGHTALYWYRQSLGQGLEFLIYFQGNSAPDKSGLPSDRFSAERTGGSVSTLTIQRTQQEDSAVYLCASSFREGETQYFGPGTRLLVL.

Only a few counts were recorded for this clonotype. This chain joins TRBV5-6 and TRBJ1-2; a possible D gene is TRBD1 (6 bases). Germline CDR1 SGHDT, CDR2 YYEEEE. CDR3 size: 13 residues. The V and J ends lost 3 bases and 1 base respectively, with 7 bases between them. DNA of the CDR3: TGTGCCAGCAGCTCGGACAGTAACTATGGCTACACCTTC. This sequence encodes CASSSDSNYGYTF. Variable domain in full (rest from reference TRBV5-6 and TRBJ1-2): DAGVTQSPTHLIKTRGQQVTLRCSPKSGHDTVSWYQQALGQGPQFIFQYYEEEERQRGNFPDRFSGHQFPNYSSELNVNALLLGDSALYLCASSSDSNYGYTFGSGTRLTVV.

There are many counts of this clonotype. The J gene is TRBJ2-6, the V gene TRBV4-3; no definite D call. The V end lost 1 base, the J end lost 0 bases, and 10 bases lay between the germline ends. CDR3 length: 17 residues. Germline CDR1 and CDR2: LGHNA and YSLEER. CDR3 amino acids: CASSQVEERSGANVLTF. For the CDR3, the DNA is TGCGCCAGCAGCCAAGTAGAGGAGCGCTCTGGGGCCAACGTCCTGACTTTC.

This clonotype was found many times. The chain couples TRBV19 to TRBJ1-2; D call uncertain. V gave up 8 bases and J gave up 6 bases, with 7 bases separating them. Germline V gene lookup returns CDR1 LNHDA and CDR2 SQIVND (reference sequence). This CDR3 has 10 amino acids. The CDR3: CASGIDGYTF. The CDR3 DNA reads TGTGCCAGTGGGATCGATGGCTACACCTTC.

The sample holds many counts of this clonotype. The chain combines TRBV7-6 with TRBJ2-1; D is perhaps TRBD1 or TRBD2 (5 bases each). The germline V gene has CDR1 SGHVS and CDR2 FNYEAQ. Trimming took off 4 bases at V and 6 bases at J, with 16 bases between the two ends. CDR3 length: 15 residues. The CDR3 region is CASSSPGSGSNEQFF. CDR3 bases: TGTGCCAGCAGCTCACCAGGGTCGGGGAGCAATGAGCAGTTCTTC.

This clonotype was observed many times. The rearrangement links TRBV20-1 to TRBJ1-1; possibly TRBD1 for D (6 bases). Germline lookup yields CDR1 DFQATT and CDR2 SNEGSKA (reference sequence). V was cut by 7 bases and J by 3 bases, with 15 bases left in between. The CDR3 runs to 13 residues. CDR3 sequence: CSEVGQGYTEAFF. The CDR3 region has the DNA TGCAGTGAGGTGGGGCAGGGGTACACTGAAGCTTTCTTT.

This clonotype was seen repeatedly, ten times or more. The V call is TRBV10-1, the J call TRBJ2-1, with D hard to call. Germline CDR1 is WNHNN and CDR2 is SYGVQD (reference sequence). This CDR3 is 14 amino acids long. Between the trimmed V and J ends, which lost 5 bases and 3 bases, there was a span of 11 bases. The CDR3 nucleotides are TGCGCCAGCAGTACTGGGGTGAACTACAATGAGCAGTTCTTC. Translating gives CASSTGVNYNEQFF.

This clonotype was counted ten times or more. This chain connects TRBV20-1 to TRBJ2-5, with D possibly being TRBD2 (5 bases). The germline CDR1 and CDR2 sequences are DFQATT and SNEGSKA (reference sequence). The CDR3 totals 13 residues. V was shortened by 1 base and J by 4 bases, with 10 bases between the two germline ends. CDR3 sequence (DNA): TGCAGTGCTAGAGGGGTCAGCGGAGAGACCCAGTACTTC. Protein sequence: CSARGVSGETQYF.

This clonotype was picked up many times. In DNA, the CDR3 is TGCAGTGTAGGCGGAGGGGTCATTTATGGCTACACCTTC. This encodes CSVGGGVIYGYTF. The genes are TRBV20-1 and TRBJ1-2; the D gene is possibly TRBD1 (5 bases). The germline CDR1 and CDR2 sequences are DFQATT and SNEGSKA (reference sequence). This CDR3 contains 13 residues. V lost 7 bases to trimming and J lost 5 bases, with 17 bases between them.

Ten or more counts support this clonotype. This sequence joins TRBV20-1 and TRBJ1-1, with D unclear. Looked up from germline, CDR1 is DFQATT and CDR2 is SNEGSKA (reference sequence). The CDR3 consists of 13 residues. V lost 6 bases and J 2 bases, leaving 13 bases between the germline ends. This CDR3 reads CSAPGSSNTEAFF. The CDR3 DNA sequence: TGCAGTGCCCCGGGTTCCTCTAACACTGAAGCTTTCTTT.

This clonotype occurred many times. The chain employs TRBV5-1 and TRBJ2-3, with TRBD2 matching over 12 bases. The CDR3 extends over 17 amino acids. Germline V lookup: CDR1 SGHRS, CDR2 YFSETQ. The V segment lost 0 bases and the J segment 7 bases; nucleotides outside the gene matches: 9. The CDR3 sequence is CASSLETSGGPGHTQYF. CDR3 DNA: TGCGCCAGCAGCTTGGAGACTAGCGGGGGCCCGGGGCATACGCAGTATTTT.

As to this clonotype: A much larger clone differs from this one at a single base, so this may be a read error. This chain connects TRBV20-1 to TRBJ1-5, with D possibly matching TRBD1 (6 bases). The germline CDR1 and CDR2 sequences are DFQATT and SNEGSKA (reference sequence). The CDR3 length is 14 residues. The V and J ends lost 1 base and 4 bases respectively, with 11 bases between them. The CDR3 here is CSARGGRGNQPQHF. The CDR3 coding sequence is TGCAGTGCTAGAGGTGGGAGGGGGAATCAGCCCCAGCATTTT.

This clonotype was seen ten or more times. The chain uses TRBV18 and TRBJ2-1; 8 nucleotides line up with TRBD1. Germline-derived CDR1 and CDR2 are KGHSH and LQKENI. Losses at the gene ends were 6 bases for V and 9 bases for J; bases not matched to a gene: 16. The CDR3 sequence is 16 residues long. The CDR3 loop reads CASSPMAGGKYGEQFF. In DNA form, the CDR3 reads TGTGCCAGCTCCCCGATGGCAGGGGGCAAATACGGTGAGCAGTTCTTC.

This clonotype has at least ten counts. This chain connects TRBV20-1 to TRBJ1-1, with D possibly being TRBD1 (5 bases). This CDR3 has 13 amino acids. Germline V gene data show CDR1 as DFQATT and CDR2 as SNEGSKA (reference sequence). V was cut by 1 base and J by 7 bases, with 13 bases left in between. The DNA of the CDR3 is TGCAGTGCTAGAGCTCCAGCGGGACTTGAAGCTTTCTTT. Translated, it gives CSARAPAGLEAFF.

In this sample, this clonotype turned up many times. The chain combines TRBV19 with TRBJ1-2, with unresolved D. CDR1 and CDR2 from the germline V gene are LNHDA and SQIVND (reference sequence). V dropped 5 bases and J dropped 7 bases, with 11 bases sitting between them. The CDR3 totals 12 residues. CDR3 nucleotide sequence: TGTGCCAGTAGTTCCCGGGAGGTTGGCTACACCTTC. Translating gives CASSSREVGYTF.

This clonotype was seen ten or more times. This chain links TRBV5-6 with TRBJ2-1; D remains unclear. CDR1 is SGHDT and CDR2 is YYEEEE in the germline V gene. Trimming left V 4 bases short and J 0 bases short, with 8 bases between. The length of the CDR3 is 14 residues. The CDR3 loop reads CASSQLSSYNEQFF. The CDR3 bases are TGTGCCAGCAGCCAGTTGAGCTCCTACAATGAGCAGTTCTTC.

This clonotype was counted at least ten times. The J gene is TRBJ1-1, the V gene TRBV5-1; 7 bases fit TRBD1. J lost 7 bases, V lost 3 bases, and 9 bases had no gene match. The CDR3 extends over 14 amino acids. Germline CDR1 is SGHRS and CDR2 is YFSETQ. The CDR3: CASSYQRTGGEAFF. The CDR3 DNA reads TGCGCCAGCAGCTACCAAAGGACAGGCGGTGAAGCTTTCTTT.

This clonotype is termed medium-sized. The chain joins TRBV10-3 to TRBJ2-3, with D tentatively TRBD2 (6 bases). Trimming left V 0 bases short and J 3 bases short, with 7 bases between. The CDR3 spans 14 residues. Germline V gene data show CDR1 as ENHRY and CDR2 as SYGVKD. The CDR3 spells CAISESGGTDTQYF. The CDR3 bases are TGTGCCATCAGTGAGTCCGGGGGAACAGATACGCAGTATTTT.

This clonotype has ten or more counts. CDR3 region: CASSYRTGGTYEQFF. The CDR3 DNA reads as TGTGCCAGTAGTTATCGGACAGGGGGTACCTATGAGCAGTTCTTC. The chain links TRBV19 to TRBJ2-1; 10 bases match TRBD1. CDR1 is LNHDA, CDR2 SQIVND, per germline (reference sequence). The V segment lost 5 bases and the J segment 8 bases; nucleotides outside the gene matches: 9. This CDR3 has 15 residues.

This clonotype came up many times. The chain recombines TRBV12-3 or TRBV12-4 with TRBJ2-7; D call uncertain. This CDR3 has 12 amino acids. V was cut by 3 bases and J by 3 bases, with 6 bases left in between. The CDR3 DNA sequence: TGTGCCAGCAGTTTGGGCAGCTACGAGCAGTACGTC. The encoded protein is CASSLGSYEQYV.

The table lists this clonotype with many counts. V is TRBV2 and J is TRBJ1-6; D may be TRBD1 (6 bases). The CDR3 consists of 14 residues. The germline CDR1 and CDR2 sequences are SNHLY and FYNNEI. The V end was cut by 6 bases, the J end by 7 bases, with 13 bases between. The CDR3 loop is CASRGTSTNSPLHF. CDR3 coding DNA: TGTGCCAGCAGAGGGACATCCACGAATTCACCCCTCCACTTT.

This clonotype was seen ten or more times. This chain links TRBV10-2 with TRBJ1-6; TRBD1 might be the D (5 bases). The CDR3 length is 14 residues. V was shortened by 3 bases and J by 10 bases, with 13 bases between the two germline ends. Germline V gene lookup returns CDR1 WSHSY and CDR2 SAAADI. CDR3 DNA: TGCGCCAGCAGTGATCAGGGAGAATACTCACCCCTCCACTTT. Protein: CASSDQGEYSPLHF.

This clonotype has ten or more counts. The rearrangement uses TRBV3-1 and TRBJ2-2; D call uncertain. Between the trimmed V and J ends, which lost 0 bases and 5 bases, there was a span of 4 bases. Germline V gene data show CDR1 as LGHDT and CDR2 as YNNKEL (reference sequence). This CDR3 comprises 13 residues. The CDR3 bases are TGTGCCAGCAGCCAAGATCTAACCGGGGAGCTGTTTTTT. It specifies CASSQDLTGELFF.

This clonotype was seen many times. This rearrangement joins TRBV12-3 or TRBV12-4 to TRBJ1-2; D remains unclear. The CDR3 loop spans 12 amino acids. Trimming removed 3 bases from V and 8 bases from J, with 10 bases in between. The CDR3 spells CASSFEGTGYTF. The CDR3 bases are TGTGCCAGCAGTTTTGAGGGTACGGGCTACACCTTC.

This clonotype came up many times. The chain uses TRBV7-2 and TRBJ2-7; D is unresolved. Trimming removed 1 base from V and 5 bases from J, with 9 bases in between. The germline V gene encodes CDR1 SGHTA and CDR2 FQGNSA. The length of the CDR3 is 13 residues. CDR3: CASSLDPYNEQYF. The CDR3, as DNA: TGTGCCAGCAGCTTAGACCCTTACAACGAGCAGTACTTC. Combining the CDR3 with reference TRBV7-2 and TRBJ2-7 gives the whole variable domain GAGVSQSPSNKVTEKGKDVELRCDPISGHTALYWYRQSLGQGLEFLIYFQGNSAPDKSGLPSDRFSAERTGGSVSTLTIQRTQQEDSAVYLCASSLDPYNEQYFGPGTRLTVT.